This is a list of T cell receptor beta chains from one sample in a study of metastatic and nonmetastatic thyroid tumors. TCRdb recomputed clones from the PCR reads via MiXCR. Of about 38,000 clones detected, about 25% appear once; the ten largest clones hold 9.6%. Sequenced material: blood. The receptors here all came from a female donor with papillary thyroid cancer or a benign thyroid nodule (not recorded which). Some clones in this sample may be carry-over from other donors' samples. CDR3s include the opening cysteine and the closing phenylalanine or tryptophan. D genes are given only for firm matches.

j_gene: TRBJ2-3
d_gene: .
v_gene: TRBV4-2
CDR3aa: CASSQDGGGSGDTQYF

j_gene: TRBJ1-2
d_gene: .
v_gene: TRBV20-1
CDR3aa: CSAPVGVDSMVYTF

j_gene: TRBJ1-1
d_gene: .
v_gene: TRBV20-1
CDR3aa: CSALGGLPGTEAFF

j_gene: TRBJ1-2
d_gene: TRBD1
v_gene: TRBV6-1
CDR3aa: CASRDRFGYGYTF

j_gene: TRBJ2-3
d_gene: TRBD1
v_gene: TRBV29-1
CDR3aa: CSVDRDGGTQYF

j_gene: TRBJ2-7
d_gene: .
v_gene: TRBV7-8
CDR3aa: CASGLRTYEQYF

j_gene: TRBJ2-6
d_gene: TRBD1
v_gene: TRBV5-5
CDR3aa: CASSLEGAPGANVLTF

j_gene: TRBJ2-1
d_gene: TRBD2
v_gene: TRBV7-2
CDR3aa: CASSLGSTSMYEQFF

j_gene: TRBJ2-7
d_gene: TRBD2
v_gene: TRBV2
CDR3aa: CASSRTSGTAYEQYF

j_gene: TRBJ1-1
d_gene: .
v_gene: TRBV4-3
CDR3aa: CASSRDLNTEAFF

j_gene: TRBJ1-5
d_gene: TRBD1
v_gene: TRBV6-1
CDR3aa: CASREGARGNQPQHF

j_gene: TRBJ2-1
d_gene: TRBD1
v_gene: TRBV11-2
CDR3aa: CASSSPGTGVTNEQFF

j_gene: TRBJ2-7
d_gene: TRBD2
v_gene: TRBV4-1
CDR3aa: CASSQDPMTSGRSSF

j_gene: TRBJ2-1
d_gene: .
v_gene: TRBV28
CDR3aa: CAISFRVTYNEQFF

j_gene: TRBJ2-7
d_gene: TRBD1
v_gene: TRBV25-1
CDR3aa: CASSLDADGTGGSGRRYEQYF

j_gene: TRBJ2-7
d_gene: TRBD2
v_gene: TRBV6-4
CDR3aa: CASSWTSGSYEQYF

j_gene: TRBJ1-1
d_gene: .
v_gene: TRBV20-1
CDR3aa: CSARVGGQGDTEAFF

j_gene: TRBJ2-5
d_gene: .
v_gene: TRBV3-1
CDR3aa: CASGLYEKETQYF